A selection of T cell receptor beta chains follows, all from one sample in a study of regulatory T cells in long-lasting Graves disease. TCRdb re-called the multiplex PCR reads with MiXCR, one entry per CDR3 protein. The data contain about 430,000 distinct CDR3 sequences, around 23% of them singletons. Source: peripheral blood mononuclear cells (PBMCs), taken when the disease was refractory, from a patient treated with antithyroid drugs. The receptors shown here come from a female donor with Graves disease. The CDR3 runs from the conserved cysteine through the conserved F or W.

v_gene	j_gene	CDR3aa
TRBV5-4	TRBJ2-7	CASSSGLAGVDEQYF
TRBV2	TRBJ1-4	CASTGTALYSTNEKLFF
TRBV28	TRBJ2-4	CASTSGSSGGRDIQYF
TRBV14	TRBJ1-2	CASSLIANYGYTF
TRBV10-3	TRBJ1-2	CAISDQMDYGYTF
TRBV2	TRBJ1-4	CASRAPGAGGRNEKLFF
TRBV7-9	TRBJ2-1	CASSSGGEPQFF
TRBV6-9	TRBJ1-4	CASSLTGASNEKLFF
TRBV12-3/TRBV12-4	TRBJ1-2	CASSRTPERFNYGYTF
TRBV13	TRBJ2-3	CASSTGTAVLDTQYF
TRBV3-1	TRBJ2-2	CASSPGQGSTGELFF
TRBV28	TRBJ1-6	CASSFRGIHIPLWDNSPLHF
TRBV20-1	TRBJ1-2	CSAMSPGVYGYTF
TRBV4-1	TRBJ1-1	CASSHTDMNTEAFF
TRBV5-1	TRBJ1-4	CASSKGTDEKLFF
TRBV29-1	TRBJ2-2	CSVGDAPGELFF
TRBV6-5	TRBJ2-1	CASSYWGRTSGRNNEQFF
TRBV12-3/TRBV12-4	TRBJ1-5	CASSSTGIVAQPQHF
TRBV11-2	TRBJ2-7	CASSLVVGTGSYEQYF
TRBV6-1	TRBJ1-2	CASSPVTGGYTF
TRBV7-9	TRBJ2-7	CASSFEDRGGEQYF
TRBV20-1	TRBJ2-1	CSASGGGYNEQFF
TRBV27	TRBJ2-7	CASSYTNSYEQYF
TRBV2	TRBJ2-7	CASTERGGVQDEQYF
TRBV6-5	TRBJ1-1	CASSYVPGTGHGNTEAFF
TRBV3-1	TRBJ2-3	CASGFTDTQYF
TRBV28	TRBJ2-5	CASKPQGAGETQYF
TRBV6-2/TRBV6-3	TRBJ2-7	CASSLGQGRDYEQYF
TRBV7-2	TRBJ2-7	CASRDSGSRYEQYF
TRBV2	TRBJ1-2	CASSSDNYGYTF
TRBV30	-	CAWSLPGMGKQEQFF
TRBV6-1	TRBJ1-4	CASRRTAVYEKLFF
TRBV7-9	TRBJ1-1	CASSSHQRNTEAFF
TRBV9	TRBJ1-2	CANQQVTEPYGYTF
TRBV12-3/TRBV12-4	TRBJ1-4	CASSRDSSKLFF
TRBV19	TRBJ1-1	CASSIIQSGEQNTEAFF
TRBV27	TRBJ2-7	CASSSFQGPEQYF
TRBV12-3/TRBV12-4	TRBJ2-7	CASSLSGTGTYEQYF
TRBV7-3	TRBJ1-1	CASSPQGPRTEAFF
TRBV7-2	TRBJ2-3	CASSLSTGYTDTQYF
TRBV3-1	TRBJ2-5	CASSQERRATQYF
TRBV28	TRBJ1-1	CASSRSEAFF
TRBV6-5	TRBJ2-3	CASSYGGTGRTDTQYF
TRBV12-3/TRBV12-4	TRBJ1-1	CASRPGQGIGRAEAFF
TRBV7-8	TRBJ1-2	CASSLARGLGYGYTF
TRBV20-1	TRBJ2-4	CSATPLRRTVAAKNIQYF